A single sample gave rise to the 4 T cell receptor beta chains below, sequenced in a study of OX40 agonist ivuxolimab in advanced cancers. Measured with immunoSEQ multiplex PCR; TCRdb has only the in-frame clones, and not every one. The repertoire consists of approximately 30,000 clones, with about four fifths occurring once and the leading ten covering 12%. This specimen consisted of CD4+ or CD8+ T cells sorted from blood, obtained in a trial of the OX40 agonist ivuxolimab. The receptors here all came from an adult with an advanced solid tumor such as melanoma, head and neck, liver or kidney cancer.

This rearrangement joins TRBV4-2 to TRBJ2-3; no reliable D call. The CDR3 extends over 14 amino acids. Trimming took 0 bases from V and 1 from J, leaving 5 bases between them. CDR1 and CDR2 from the germline V gene are LGHNA and YNFKEQ. The CDR3 DNA sequence: TGTGCCAGCAGCCAAGATATGGGCACAGATACGCAGTATTTT. Protein sequence: CASSQDMGTDTQYF.

The rearrangement links TRBV25-1 to TRBJ2-2, with D tentatively TRBD2 (6 bases). This CDR3 is 15 amino acids long. Germline lookup yields CDR1 MGHDK and CDR2 SYGVNS. Between the trimmed V and J ends, which lost 5 bases and 7 bases, there was a span of 17 bases. CDR3 in amino acids: CASSFVEGPGGELFF. CDR3 DNA sequence: TGTGCCAGCAGTTTCGTGGAGGGTCCGGGCGGGGAGCTGTTTTTT. The variable domain in full, completed from reference TRBV25-1 and TRBJ2-2, reads EADIYQTPRYLVIGTGKKITLECSQTMGHDKMYWYQQDPGMELHLIHYSYGVNSTEKGDLSSESTVSRIRTEHFPLTLESARPSHTSQYLCASSFVEGPGGELFFGEGSRLTVL.

The chain joins TRBV15 to TRBJ1-1; TRBD1 might be the D (6 bases). The CDR3 length is 15 residues. The germline V gene encodes CDR1 LNHNV and CDR2 YYDKDF (reference sequence). V was trimmed by 2 bases and J by 1 base, leaving 11 bases between them. In DNA form, the CDR3 reads TGTGCCACCAGCAGATCAGGGGACCCGAACACTGAAGCTTTCTTT. It encodes CATSRSGDPNTEAFF.

This chain uses TRBV19 with TRBJ2-5, with 8 bases fitting TRBD1. CDR1 LNHDA and CDR2 SQIVND come from the germline V gene (reference sequence). This CDR3 has 16 residues. V shed 5 bases and J 4 bases; nucleotides not matched to a gene: 12. The CDR3 loop reads CASSPTHWTGRETQYF. The CDR3 coding sequence is TGTGCCAGTAGTCCGACCCATTGGACAGGGCGAGAGACCCAGTACTTC. Complete variable domain (other parts from reference TRBV19 and TRBJ2-5): DGGITQSPKYLFRKEGQNVTLSCEQNLNHDAMYWYRQDPGQGLRLIYYSQIVNDFQKGDIAEGYSVSREKKESFPLTVTSAQKNPTAFYLCASSPTHWTGRETQYFGPGTRLLVL.